The 8 T cell receptor beta chains presented below share a single source sample, sequenced in a study of early T cells in non-severe SARS-CoV-2 infection. TCRdb reprocessed the 5' RACE reads with MiXCR, giving one entry per CDR3 protein. Here the sample spans about 56,000 distinct CDR3 sequences, about 11% being singletons. Sequences were obtained from whole blood. Receptor source: an adult who was a healthcare worker with PCR-confirmed SARS-CoV-2 infection or an uninfected control (not recorded which).

The genes are TRBV27 and TRBJ1-2; 7 positions agree with TRBD1. The junction had 4 bases not matched to a gene; V was cut back by 4 bases and J by 2 bases. Germline loops: CDR1 MNHEY, CDR2 SMNVEV (reference sequence). This CDR3 has 14 amino acids. Written as DNA, the CDR3 is TGTGCCAGCAGTTCCCGACAGGGCAACTATGGCTACACCTTC. As protein: CASSSRQGNYGYTF.

This clonotype was detected many times. This chain joins TRBV5-5 and TRBJ1-1; D gene unclear. Looked up from germline, CDR1 is SGHKS and CDR2 is YYEKEE (reference sequence). Trimming cost V 5 bases and J 3 bases, with 32 bases left between them. CDR3 length: 20 amino acids. Here the CDR3 DNA reads TGTGCCAGCAGTTTAAAGACGACCGGACTGACACCTATGAGGGACACTGAAGCTTTCTTT. It yields the protein CASSLKTTGLTPMRDTEAFF. Supplemented by reference TRBV5-5 and TRBJ1-1, the full variable domain reads DAGVTQSPTHLIKTRGQQVTLRCSPISGHKSVSWYQQVLGQGPQFIFQYYEKEERGRGNFPDRFSARQFPNYSSELNVNALLLGDSALYLCASSLKTTGLTPMRDTEAFFGQGTRLTVV.

In the case of this clonotype: A much larger clone lies a single base off, so this may be a read error. V usage is TRBV12-3 or TRBV12-4 and J usage is TRBJ2-4, with 9 nucleotides matching TRBD1. This CDR3 comprises 19 residues. The CDR3 protein is CASSPYGTGKDLAKNIQHF. CDR3 DNA: TGTGCCAGCAGTCCCTATGGGACAGGGAAAGACCTAGCCAAAAACATTCAGCACTTC.

This clonotype has more than one count but fewer than ten. The chain joins TRBV6-1 to TRBJ1-5; D unresolved. The germline V gene has CDR1 MNHNS and CDR2 SASEGT. V was shortened by 6 bases and J by 1 base, with 7 bases between the two germline ends. The CDR3 loop spans 13 amino acids. CDR3 in amino acids: CASRGLSNQPQHF. The CDR3 nucleotides read TGTGCCAGCAGGGGTTTAAGCAATCAGCCCCAGCATTTT.

This clonotype showed up many times. The chain combines TRBV11-2 with TRBJ2-2; possible D gene TRBD1, 6 bases. Trimming took 3 bases from V and 9 from J, leaving 32 bases between them. From germline, CDR1 is SGHAT and CDR2 FQNNGV. The CDR3 runs to 20 residues. For the CDR3, the DNA is TGTGCCAGCAGCTTCTCCCCAAAGGCTAGTATCGGGACATTAAACCGGGAGCTGTTTTTT. Its protein is CASSFSPKASIGTLNRELFF.

As to this clonotype: A much larger clone differs by one base, so this may be a read error. This chain connects TRBV5-1 to TRBJ2-2; 7 bases match TRBD1. CDR1 and CDR2 (germline): SGHRS, YFSETQ. The CDR3 contains 15 residues. The CDR3 sequence is CTSSPGQPNTGELFF. As DNA, the CDR3 is TGCACCAGCAGCCCGGGACAGCCGAACACCGGGGAGCTGTTTTTT.

In its sample, this clonotype was seen a few times. This chain links TRBV12-3 or TRBV12-4 with TRBJ2-2; 12 bases fit TRBD2. The CDR3 has 19 amino acids. The V segment lost 3 bases and the J segment 5 bases; nucleotides outside the gene matches: 13. CDR3 nucleotide sequence: TGTGCCAGCAGTTTTGGGCTAGCGGGAGGGCCCCGGGAAACCGGGGAGCTGTTTTTT. The encoded protein is CASSFGLAGGPRETGELFF.

This clonotype was picked up a small number of times. The rearrangement links TRBV12-3 or TRBV12-4 to TRBJ2-2, with unresolved D. V lost 8 bases, J lost 0 bases, and 13 bases lay in between. There are 15 residues in the CDR3. CDR3 DNA: TGTGCCAGCCGAAGGCCGGCCGCGAACACCGGGGAGCTGTTTTTT. Translated: CASRRPAANTGELFF.